This TCR beta chain was found in a study of vaccination effects on CD4 cells after COVID-19. Germline values: CDR1 MNHEY, CDR2 SVGAGI. V lost 8 bases to trimming and J lost 5 bases; unmatched junction nucleotides: 6. This CDR3 has 13 amino acids. Viral peptide pools were used in the ViraFEST assay to expand antigen-specific CD4+ T cells, and sequencing came afterward. Isolating CD4+ T cells followed roughly ten days of culture. According to the study, vaccine recipients showed no prior SARS-CoV-2 infection and negative nucleocapsid antibodies. The method was immunoSEQ multiplex PCR; TCRdb's version includes in-frame clones alone and lacks a portion of them. The sample has tens of thousands of clones; roughly 70% are singletons. As for this clone: Its antigen remains unidentified.

This chain joins TRBV6-5 and TRBJ2-1; 7 bases agree with TRBD1. The sequence was collected from a human donor who received a COVID-19 vaccine. The specimen was CD4+ T cells from PBMCs cultured with HCoV-OC43 spike peptides, collected before COVID-19 vaccination. The subset: HCoV-OC43 spike overlapping peptide pool stimulation. As DNA, the CDR3 is TGTGCCAGCGGGAACAGGGGAAACAATGAGCAGTTCTTC. Amino acid sequence: CASGNRGNNEQFF.